This section outlines one T cell receptor (beta chain) sequence together with its context. The record originates from a study of blood T cell repertoires in COVID-19. For the study at large: The United States, Italy and Spain were the sources of the acute and convalescent COVID-19 samples. T cells, B-cell-depleted T cells, or PBMCs provided the cDNA or gDNA that served as material.

Original data processing: By means of reference gene primer amplification, nucleated cell counts were estimated. Clones were sequenced by immunoSEQ multiplex PCR, and TCRdb holds only the in-frame ones, with some missing. That table gives V, J and clone size, and the DNA gave D and trimming. Found here are around 130,000 clones, approximately 80% of them singletons; the top ten hold 15% to 25%. CDR3 size: 13 residues. CDR1 SGHTA and CDR2 FQGNSA come from the germline V gene. V was shortened by 5 bases and J by 8 bases, with 12 bases between the two germline ends. Sequencing was carried out using peripheral blood. The chain carries TRBV7-2 and TRBJ2-2; a possible D gene is TRBD2 (6 bases). The sequence came from an elderly man with acute or convalescent COVID-19. The CDR3 nucleotides read TGTGCCAGCAGCAGCGGGTGGGCAGGGGAGCTGTTTTTT. It codes for CASSSGWAGELFF.